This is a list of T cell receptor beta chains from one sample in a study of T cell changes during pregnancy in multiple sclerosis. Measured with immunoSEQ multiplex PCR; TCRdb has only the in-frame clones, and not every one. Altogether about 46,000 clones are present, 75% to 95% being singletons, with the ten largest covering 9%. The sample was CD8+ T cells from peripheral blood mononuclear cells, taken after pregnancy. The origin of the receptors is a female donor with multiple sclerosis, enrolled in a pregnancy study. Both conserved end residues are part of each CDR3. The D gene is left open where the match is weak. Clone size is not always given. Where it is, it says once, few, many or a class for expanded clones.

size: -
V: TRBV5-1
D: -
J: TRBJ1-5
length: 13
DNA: TGCGCCAGCAGCTTCAGGGATGGGCAGCCCCAGCATTTT
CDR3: CASSFRDGQPQHF

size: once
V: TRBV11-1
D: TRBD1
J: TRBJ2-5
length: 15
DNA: TGTGCCAGCAGCCCCCGGGACAGGTATCAAGAGACCCAGTACTTC
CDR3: CASSPRDRYQETQYF

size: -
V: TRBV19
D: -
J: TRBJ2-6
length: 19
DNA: TGTGCCAGTTTCTCCCAGGGCGGGATGGGATTTGGTGGGGCCAACGTCCTGACTTTC
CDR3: CASFSQGGMGFGGANVLTF

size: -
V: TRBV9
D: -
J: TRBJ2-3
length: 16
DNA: TGTGCCAGCAGCGATTTGTCGGGGAGGTTCACAGATACGCAGTATTTT
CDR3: CASSDLSGRFTDTQYF

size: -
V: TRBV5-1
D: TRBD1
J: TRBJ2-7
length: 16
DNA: TGCGCCAGCAGCTACACAGGGGGCGCAAGTACCTACGAGCAGTACTTC
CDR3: CASSYTGGASTYEQYF

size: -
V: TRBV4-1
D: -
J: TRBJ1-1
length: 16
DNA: TGCGCCAGCAGCCAAGAAATAACAGGGCGGAACACTGAAGCTTTCTTT
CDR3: CASSQEITGRNTEAFF

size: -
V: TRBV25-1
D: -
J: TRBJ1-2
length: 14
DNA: TGTGCCAGCAGTGAATATTACTCCTACTATGGCTACACCTTC
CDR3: CASSEYYSYYGYTF

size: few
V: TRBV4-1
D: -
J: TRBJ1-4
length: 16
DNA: TGCGCCAGCAGCCAAGATTTGGACAGTACTAATGAAAAACTGTTTTTT
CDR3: CASSQDLDSTNEKLFF

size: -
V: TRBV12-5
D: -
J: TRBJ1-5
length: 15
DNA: TGTGCTAGTGGTTTGATGGGGGCGGCCAATCAGCCCCAGCATTTT
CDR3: CASGLMGAANQPQHF

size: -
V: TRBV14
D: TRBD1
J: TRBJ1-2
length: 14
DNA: TGTGCCAGCAGTCGGGACAGGGGCGGCTATGGCTACACCTTC
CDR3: CASSRDRGGYGYTF

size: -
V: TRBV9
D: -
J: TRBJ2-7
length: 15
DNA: TGTGCCAGCAGCGTAGCTGGGAGATCAGACTACGAGCAGTACTTC
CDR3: CASSVAGRSDYEQYF

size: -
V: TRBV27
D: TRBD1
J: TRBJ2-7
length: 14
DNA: TGTGCCAGCAGTGTTGGGACAGGGGGCTACGAGCAGTACTTC
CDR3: CASSVGTGGYEQYF

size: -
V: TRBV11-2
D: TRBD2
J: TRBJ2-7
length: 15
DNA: TGTGCCAGCAGTTCCGGGACTAGCGGTTTTTACGAGCAGTACTTC
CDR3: CASSSGTSGFYEQYF

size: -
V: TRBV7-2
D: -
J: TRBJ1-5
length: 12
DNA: TGTGCCAGCAGCCCGTTTAATCAGCCCCAGCATTTT
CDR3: CASSPFNQPQHF

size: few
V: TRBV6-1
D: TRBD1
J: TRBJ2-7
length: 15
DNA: TGTGCCAGCATACCCGACAGGGGTTCGTCCTACGAGCAGTACTTC
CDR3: CASIPDRGSSYEQYF

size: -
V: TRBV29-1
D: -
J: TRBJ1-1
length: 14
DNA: TGCAGCGTCGCATCTTCGACAGGCAGTGAGCGCGCTTTCTTT
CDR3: CSVASSTGSERAFF

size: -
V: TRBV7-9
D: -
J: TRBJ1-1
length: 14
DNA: TGTGCCAGCAGCTCGACACCCTCTAACACTGAAGCTTTCTTT
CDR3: CASSSTPSNTEAFF

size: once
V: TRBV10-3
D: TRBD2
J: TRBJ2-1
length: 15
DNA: TGTGCCTCGCAGGGTCCGGGACTATACTACAATGAGCAGTTCTTC
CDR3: CASQGPGLYYNEQFF

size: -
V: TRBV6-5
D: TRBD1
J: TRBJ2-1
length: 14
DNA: TGTGCCAGCAGTTACTTCGGGACAGCCAATGAGCAGTTCTTC
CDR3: CASSYFGTANEQFF

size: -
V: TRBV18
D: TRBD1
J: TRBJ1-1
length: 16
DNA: TGTGCCAGCTCACCACCGGACAGGGGATTGAACACTGAAGCTTTCTTT
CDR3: CASSPPDRGLNTEAFF

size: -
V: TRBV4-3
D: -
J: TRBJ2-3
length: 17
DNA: TGCGCCAGCAGCCAAGTGGACCCTAGCGTCGGCACAGATACGCAGTATTTT
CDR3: CASSQVDPSVGTDTQYF

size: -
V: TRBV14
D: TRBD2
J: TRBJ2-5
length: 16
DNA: TGTGCCAGCAGTAACCCAACTAGCGGGCCCCAAGAGACCCAGTACTTC
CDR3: CASSNPTSGPQETQYF

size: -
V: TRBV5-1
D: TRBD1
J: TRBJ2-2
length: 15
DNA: TGCGCCAGCAGCTGGACAGGGGCGGGCACCGGGGAGCTGTTTTTT
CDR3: CASSWTGAGTGELFF

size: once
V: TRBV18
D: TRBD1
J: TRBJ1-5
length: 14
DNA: TGTGCCAGCTCATCAGGACAGGGAAATCAGCCCCAGCATTTT
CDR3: CASSSGQGNQPQHF

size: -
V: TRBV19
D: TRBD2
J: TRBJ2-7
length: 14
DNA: TGTGCCAGTAGTGCTGGACTAGCGGCCTACGAGCAGTACTTC
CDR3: CASSAGLAAYEQYF

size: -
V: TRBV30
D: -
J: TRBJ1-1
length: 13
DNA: TGTGCCTGGAGCCGGACGGGAAACACTGAAGCTTTCTTT
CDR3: CAWSRTGNTEAFF

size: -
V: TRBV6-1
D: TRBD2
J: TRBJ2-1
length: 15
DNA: TGTGCCAGCGCCCTTCTGGCGGGAGGGGGTAATGAGCAGTTCTTC
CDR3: CASALLAGGGNEQFF

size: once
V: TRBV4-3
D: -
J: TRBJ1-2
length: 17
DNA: TGCGCCAGCAGCCAAGATAATCTCCACGACAAATACTATGGCTACACCTTC
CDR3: CASSQDNLHDKYYGYTF

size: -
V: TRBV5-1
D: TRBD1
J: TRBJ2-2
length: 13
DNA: TGCGCCAGTCGGACAGGGGATACCGGGGAGCTGTTTTTT
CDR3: CASRTGDTGELFF

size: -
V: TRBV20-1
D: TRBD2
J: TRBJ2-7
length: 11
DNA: TGCAGTGCTAGGGAGCGGGAGTGGCAGTACTTC
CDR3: CSAREREWQYF

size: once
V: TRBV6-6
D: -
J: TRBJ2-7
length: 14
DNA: TGTGCCAGCACCAGGGGCGGGAGCTCCTACGAGCAGTACTTC
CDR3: CASTRGGSSYEQYF

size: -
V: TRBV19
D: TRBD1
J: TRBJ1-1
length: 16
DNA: TGTGCCAGTAGTACTCCAGGACAGGGGGTTTACGCTGAAGCTTTCTTT
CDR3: CASSTPGQGVYAEAFF

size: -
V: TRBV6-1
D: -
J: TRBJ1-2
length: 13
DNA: TGTGCCAGCATCGGGGGATATTACTATGGCTACACCTTC
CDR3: CASIGGYYYGYTF

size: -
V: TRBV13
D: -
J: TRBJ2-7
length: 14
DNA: TGTGCCAGCAGCTTTAGTTCCGGGACCTACGAGCAGTACTTC
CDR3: CASSFSSGTYEQYF

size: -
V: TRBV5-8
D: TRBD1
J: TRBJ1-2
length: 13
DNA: TGTGCCAGCAGAAACAGGGGGCTCCAGGGCTACACCTTC
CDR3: CASRNRGLQGYTF

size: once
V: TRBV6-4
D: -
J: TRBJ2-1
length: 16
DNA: TGTGCCAGCAGTGACTCGGGCATACAACCCTACAATGAGCAGTTCTTC
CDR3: CASSDSGIQPYNEQFF

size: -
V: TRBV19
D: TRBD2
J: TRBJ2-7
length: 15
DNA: TGTGCCAGTAGTACCTTAGCGGGAGTTGCGGTGGAGCAGTACTTC
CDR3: CASSTLAGVAVEQYF

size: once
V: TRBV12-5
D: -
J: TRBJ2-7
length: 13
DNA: TGTGCTAGTGCCCTGGGCACCTCCTACGAGCAGTACTTC
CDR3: CASALGTSYEQYF

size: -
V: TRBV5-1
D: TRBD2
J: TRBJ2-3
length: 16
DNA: TGCGCCAGCAGCTTGGGGGCAGGCGGGAGTCGAGATACGCAGTATTTT
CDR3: CASSLGAGGSRDTQYF

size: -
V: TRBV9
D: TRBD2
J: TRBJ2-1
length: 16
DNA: TGTGCCAGCAGCGTAGCGCTAGCGGGGGCATACAATGAGCAGTTCTTC
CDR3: CASSVALAGAYNEQFF

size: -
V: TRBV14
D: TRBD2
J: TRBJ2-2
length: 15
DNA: TGTGCCAGCAGCCAGCTAGCGGGACCCACCGGGGAGCTGTTTTTT
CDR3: CASSQLAGPTGELFF

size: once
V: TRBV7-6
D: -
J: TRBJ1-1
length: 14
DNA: TGTGCCAGCAGCCCGTCGACAGGTCGGACTGAAGCTTTCTTT
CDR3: CASSPSTGRTEAFF

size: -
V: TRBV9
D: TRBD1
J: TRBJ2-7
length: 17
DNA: TGTGCCAGCAGCGTAGGGGCGACAGGGTTTGATCTATACGAGCAGTACTTC
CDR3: CASSVGATGFDLYEQYF

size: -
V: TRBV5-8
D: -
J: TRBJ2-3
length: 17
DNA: TGTGCCAGCAGCTTTAGGTCGGGCCGGGGAAGCACAGATACGCAGTATTTT
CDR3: CASSFRSGRGSTDTQYF

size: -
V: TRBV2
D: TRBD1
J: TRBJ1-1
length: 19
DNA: TGTGCCAGCAGTCTAACGGGACAGGGGACAATTAGGATGAACACTGAAGCTTTCTTT
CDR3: CASSLTGQGTIRMNTEAFF

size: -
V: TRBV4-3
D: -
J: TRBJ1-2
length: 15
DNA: TGCGCCAGCAGCCAAGAAAGGGGCCCTAGGGATGGCTACACCTTC
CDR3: CASSQERGPRDGYTF

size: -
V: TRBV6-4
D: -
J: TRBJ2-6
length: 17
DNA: TGTGCCAGCAGTGACTCAGCAGGAACCTCTGGGGCCAACGTCCTGACTTTC
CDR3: CASSDSAGTSGANVLTF

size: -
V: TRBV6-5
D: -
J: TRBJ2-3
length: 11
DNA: TGTGCCAGCGGCCCGGGAGATACGCAGTATTTT
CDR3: CASGPGDTQYF

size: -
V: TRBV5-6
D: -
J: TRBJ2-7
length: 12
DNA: TGTGCCAGCAGCCAAGATCGAGTTGGGCAGTACTTC
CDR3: CASSQDRVGQYF

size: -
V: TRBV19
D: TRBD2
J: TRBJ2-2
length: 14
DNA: TGTGCCAGTACTAATGCGGGGGGCACCGGGGAGCTGTTTTTT
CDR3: CASTNAGGTGELFF

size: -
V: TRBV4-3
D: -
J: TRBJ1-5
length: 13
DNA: TGCGCCAGCAGCCAAGATAGTGGTCAGCCCCAGCATTTT
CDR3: CASSQDSGQPQHF

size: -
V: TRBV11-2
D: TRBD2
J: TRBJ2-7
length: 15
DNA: TGTGCCAGCAGCTTAGGGACTAGCGGGACTGGGGAGCAGTACTTC
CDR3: CASSLGTSGTGEQYF